This TCR beta chain originates from a study of tumor-infiltrating lymphocytes in localized non-small cell lung cancer (dated by TCRdb to the early 2020s). Background on the whole study: Patients whose samples were collected after neoadjuvant chemotherapy, as well as both smokers and never-smokers and several histologies, were included in the cohort. From each patient came resected tumor tissue plus uninvolved lung tissue from that same patient, and the uninvolved lung tissue was described as non-adjacent to the tumor. Flow cytometry, multiplex immunofluorescence, RNA-seq, exome sequencing and proteomics were applied to the same patients as TCR sequencing, which was one of several integrated assays. The overall ICON cohort was composed of 150 or so surgical patients with localized non-small cell lung cancer whose tumors were resected. For a few dozen patients, immunoSEQ T-cell fraction was compared between paired tumor and uninvolved lung.

ICON enrollment began in 2016, and the last patient was enrolled in late 2018. In a subcohort of 70 to 95 patients, fresh tumor and matched uninvolved tissue were collected for in-depth immune analyses, with TCR sequencing among those analyses. DNA isolated from bulk tissue, without cell sorting, was used for TCR sequencing. To note about this clone: The target of this receptor is not known. No per-base quality is available; no much larger clone lies one base away.

TCR sequencing with the immunoSEQ assay provided the T-cell fraction in tumor and uninvolved lung tissue. The source study handled its data this way. For survival analysis, patients were split into high (upper tertile) and low (lower two tertiles) T-cell fraction groups and compared by log-rank test. A signed-rank test was used to test paired tumor versus uninvolved lung differences in T-cell fraction. The table comes from immuneACCESS by way of TCRdb, which keeps in-frame sequences with V and J called. Part of the clones is missing from these tables; in studies checked, under half for an unresolved V gene and the rest for unknown reasons. That table gives V, J and clone size, and the DNA gave D and trimming. The sample includes more than 9,500 clones, with over 80% observed a single time. The ten biggest clones cover 9% to 15% of the sample. Broad study findings and their caveats: TCR-derived T-cell fraction did not differ between the flow cytometry-defined immunotypes IM1 (good prognosis) and IM2 (poor prognosis). Since assay coverage differed from patient to patient depending on how much tissue was available, TCR sequencing was done for only a subset of the cohort. TCRbeta sequencing supported higher T cell infiltration in tumors than in uninvolved lung tissue, consistent with immunofluorescence CD3 counts. Because different pieces of the same tissue were used for different assays, technical variation could not be separated from intratumor heterogeneity.

Based on the germline V gene, the CDR1 and CDR2 sequences are SQVTM and ANQGSEA. From its cysteine to its phenylalanine, the CDR3 spans 14 amino acids. The CDR3 DNA has 42 bases and is translated from base 1. V is shortened by 7 bases, J by 5 bases, and the region joining them spans 18 bases. The sample taken for sequencing was uninvolved lung tissue not adjacent to the tumor. This clonotype was sampled from a human donor with non-small cell lung cancer. This chain is built from TRBV29-1 and TRBJ2-1, with the D call tentatively TRBD1 or TRBD2, each fitting 7 bases. The DNA sequence is given as TGCAGCGCCCAGGGGGGGGACAGCAACAATGAGCAGTTCTTC. This is translated as CSAQGGDSNNEQFF.